A selection of T cell receptor beta chains follows, all from one sample in a study of blood T cell repertoires in COVID-19. Measured with immunoSEQ multiplex PCR; TCRdb has only the in-frame clones, and not every one. In the table there are some 270,000 clones, 85% of which are singletons. The sample taken for sequencing was PBMCs or T cells enriched from blood (not recorded which). These TCRs come from a woman in her 50s who had been exposed to COVID-19. CDR3s include the opening cysteine and the closing phenylalanine or tryptophan. The order of the fields is clone size, D gene, J gene, V gene, CDR3 DNA, CDR3 protein. D genes are given only for firm matches. Only some rows state a clone size, as once, few, many or a class for expanded clones.

-,TRBD2,TRBJ2-5,TRBV11-2,TGTGCCAGCAGCTTAGTACTAGCGGAAGAGACCCAGTACTTC,CASSLVLAEETQYF
once,TRBD1,TRBJ2-7,TRBV19,TGTGCCAGTAGTCTCAGGGGGGAGCAGTACTTC,CASSLRGEQYF
-,TRBD1,TRBJ2-6,TRBV10-3,TGTGCCATCAGTGGAACAGGGGGCTCTGGGGCCAACGTCCTGACTTTC,CAISGTGGSGANVLTF
-,-,TRBJ1-1,TRBV6-5,TGTGCCAGCAGTTACTCGTCAAACACTGAAGCTTTCTTT,CASSYSSNTEAFF
-,-,TRBJ2-7,TRBV2,TGTGCCAGCAGCCCCACGAAGGGGCACGAGAGCGAGCAGTACTTC,CASSPTKGHESEQYF
-,-,TRBJ1-2,TRBV6-5,TGTGCCAGCAGTTACTCCGGGAGAGATGGCTACACCTTC,CASSYSGRDGYTF
-,-,TRBJ2-2,TRBV15,TGTGCCACCAGCAGAAGAAAACTCTCTCGGAACACCGGGGAGCTGTTTTTT,CATSRRKLSRNTGELFF
-,-,TRBJ2-5,TRBV6-2/TRBV6-3,TGTGCCAGCAGTTTGTCGCGGGAAGGGCTTTCGACCCAGTACTTC,CASSLSREGLSTQYF
-,TRBD2,TRBJ2-3,TRBV10-3,TGTGCCACCAAGACTAGCGGGGGGCTAGATACGCAGTATTTT,CATKTSGGLDTQYF
-,-,TRBJ2-2,TRBV5-4,TGTGCCAGCAGCTTGTGGGGGCGGGACACCGGGGAGCTGTTTTTT,CASSLWGRDTGELFF
-,-,TRBJ2-1,TRBV6-5,TGTGCCAAGCAAGACTACCCCAACTACAATGAGCAGTTCTTC,CAKQDYPNYNEQFF
-,-,TRBJ2-7,TRBV7-8,TGTGCCAGCAGCTTAGGAGTCGGTTACTCCTACGAGCAGTACTTC,CASSLGVGYSYEQYF
-,-,TRBJ2-3,TRBV12-3/TRBV12-4,TGTGCCAGCATACTTGCGGAAGTGGGTACGCAGTATTTT,CASILAEVGTQYF
-,-,TRBJ1-4,TRBV4-1,TGCGCCAGCAGCCAAGGGGGGGGCCTAACTAATGAAAAACTGTTTTTT,CASSQGGGLTNEKLFF
-,-,TRBJ1-2,TRBV19,TGTGCCAGTAGGTCGGGTATTAACTATGGCTACACCTTC,CASRSGINYGYTF
-,TRBD2,TRBJ2-5,TRBV7-7,TGTGCCAGCAGCCCTGGACTAGCGGGGGGTGAGACCCAGTACTTC,CASSPGLAGGETQYF
-,TRBD1,TRBJ2-3,TRBV19,TGTGCCAGTGCCGGGACAGGGACAGATACGCAGTATTTT,CASAGTGTDTQYF
-,TRBD1,TRBJ1-1,TRBV7-3,TGTGCCAGCAGCGTTATAGGGGGCGCTGAAGCTTTCTTT,CASSVIGGAEAFF
few,TRBD1,TRBJ1-4,TRBV2,TGTGCCACCCAACCGTTGGGACAGCGTAATGAAAAACTGTTTTTT,CATQPLGQRNEKLFF
-,-,TRBJ1-3,TRBV25-1,TGTGCCAGCAGTTTAGGAAACACCATATATTTT,CASSLGNTIYF
-,TRBD2,TRBJ2-3,TRBV2,TGTGCCAGCAGTGAAACTAGCGGGGGGGTTTATAGCACAGATACGCAGTATTTT,CASSETSGGVYSTDTQYF
-,-,TRBJ1-1,TRBV6-5,TGTGCCAGCAGTCCTTCGGGGAACACTGAAGCTTTCTTT,CASSPSGNTEAFF
-,-,TRBJ1-2,TRBV5-1,TGCGCCAGCAGCTTGGGCAGGGAAGGCTATGGCTACACCTTC,CASSLGREGYGYTF